This T cell receptor beta chain was recorded in a study of shared clonotypes between healthy human individuals. Across the whole study: The people who gave samples were a couple of women and three men aged 18 to 49.

Study findings and constraints: Non-shared clonotypes had lower generation probabilities than clonotypes shared by all four sorted-subset donors.

Naive-designated CD8 cells lacked CD45RO, were positively enriched for CCR7, and omitted terminally differentiated effector memory CD45RA+ cells. Deep-level running was used for the assay. Sequenced by immunoSEQ multiplex PCR; TCRdb stores in-frame clones only, minus some. Among about 1,900,000 clones listed, about 95% were seen once. A remark on this clone: Its cognate antigen is unknown. This sample also contains other DNA sequences that code for the same CDR3.

Sequencing used naive CD8+ T cells sorted from blood. The receptor was isolated from a man younger than 35 in good health.

The CDR3 sequence: CAWSGTSGRTDTQYF. In DNA, the CDR3 is TGTGCCTGGAGCGGGACTAGCGGGAGGACAGATACGCAGTATTTT. The chain carries TRBV30 and TRBJ2-3; 15 bases map to TRBD2. CDR1 GTSNPN and CDR2 SVGIG come from the germline V gene (reference sequence). The ends lost 3 bases at V and 3 bases at J; junction bases unmatched: 1. The CDR3 contains 15 residues. Full variable domain (missing parts from reference TRBV30 and TRBJ2-3): SQTIHQWPATLVQPVGSPLSLECTVEGTSNPNLYWYRQAAGRGLQLLFYSVGIGQISSEVPQNLSASRPQDRQFILSSKKLLLSDSGFYLCAWSGTSGRTDTQYFGPGTRLTVL.